The present T cell receptor beta chain was sequenced within a study of shared clonotypes between healthy human individuals. Study background: CD4 naive cells filled three plates per donor, CD4 memory three, CD8 naive two and CD8 memory one.

The repertoire was sequenced with immunoSEQ multiplex PCR; TCRdb's copy has only in-frame clones and lacks some. The data contain a few hundred thousand clones, approximately 70% of them seen just once; the ten biggest clones take up around 10%. From germline, CDR1 is SGHKS and CDR2 YYEKEE (reference sequence). Trimming pared 0 bases from V and 5 bases from J, leaving 12 bases between. The CDR3 length is 14 residues. Specimen: memory CD4+ T cells sorted from blood. Subset: CD45RA-negative fraction. This clonotype was obtained from a man aged 30 to 45 in good health. The chain uses TRBV5-5 and TRBJ2-7, with a tentative D call TRBD1 (6 bases). In DNA form, the CDR3 reads TGTGCCAGCAGCTTGGGACACAGGGCCCACGAGCAGTACTTC. It codes for CASSLGHRAHEQYF.